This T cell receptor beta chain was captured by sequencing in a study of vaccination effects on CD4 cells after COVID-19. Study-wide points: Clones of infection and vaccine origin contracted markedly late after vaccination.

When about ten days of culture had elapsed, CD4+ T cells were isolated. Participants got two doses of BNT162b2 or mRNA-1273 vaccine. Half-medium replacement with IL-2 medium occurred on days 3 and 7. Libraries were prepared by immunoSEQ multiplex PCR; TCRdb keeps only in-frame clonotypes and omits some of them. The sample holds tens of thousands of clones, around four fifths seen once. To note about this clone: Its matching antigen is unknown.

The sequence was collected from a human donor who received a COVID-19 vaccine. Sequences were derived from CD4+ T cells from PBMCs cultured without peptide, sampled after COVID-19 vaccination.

The DNA of the CDR3 is TGTGCCAGCCACGAGTGGCCGCCGTCCTACGAGCAGTACTTC. Residues: CASHEWPPSYEQYF. This chain uses TRBV27 with TRBJ2-7; no reliable D call. CDR3 length equals 14 residues. Trimming removed 8 bases at V and 1 base at J, with 15 bases between. CDR1 is MNHEY, CDR2 SMNVEV, per germline (reference sequence).